Presented here are 26 T cell receptor beta chains from one specimen sequenced in a study of blood T cell repertoires in COVID-19. Libraries were prepared by immunoSEQ multiplex PCR; TCRdb keeps only in-frame clonotypes and omits some of them. This sample has roughly 320,000 clones, with around 90% found just once. Sequencing was done on a sample of peripheral blood. The receptors were gathered from a woman in her forties or fifties with COVID-19, enrolled during active disease.

V gene TRBV5-1 combines with J gene TRBJ1-1; TRBD1 agrees at 8 bases. CDR3 length: 15 residues. The ends lost 4 bases at V and 7 bases at J; junction bases unmatched: 12. Germline CDR1 reads SGHRS; CDR2 reads YFSETQ. CDR3 in DNA: TGCGCCAGCAGCGTACTCCCGGGACAGGAAGATGAAGCTTTCTTT. Translated: CASSVLPGQEDEAFF. The full variable domain, in which reference TRBV5-1 and TRBJ1-1 provide the parts outside the CDR3, is KAGVTQTPRYLIKTRGQQVTLSCSPISGHRSVSWYQQTPGQGLQFLFEYFSETQRNKGNFPGRFSGRQFSNSRSEMNVSTLELGDSALYLCASSVLPGQEDEAFFGQGTRLTVV.

The genes are TRBV5-4 and TRBJ2-7; 9 nucleotides agree with TRBD1. The J segment lost 2 bases and the V segment lost 4 bases, leaving 4 bases of the junction unmatched. CDR1 SGHNT and CDR2 YYREEE come from the germline V gene (reference sequence). The CDR3 totals 14 residues. The CDR3 here is CASSRDRAPYEQYF. CDR3 DNA: TGTGCCAGCAGCCGGGACAGGGCACCCTACGAGCAGTACTTC.

The V call is TRBV7-8, the J call TRBJ1-2; D uncertain. V was cut by 3 bases and J by 8 bases, with 13 bases left in between. This CDR3 spans 13 amino acids. In germline, CDR1 is SGHVS, CDR2 FQNEAQ. CDR3 sequence reads: CASSLARGGGYTF. In nucleotides, the CDR3 is TGTGCCAGCAGCTTGGCCCGGGGAGGGGGCTACACCTTC.

The chain couples TRBV7-2 to TRBJ2-2, with D possibly TRBD1 on 5 matching bases. Germline assignment: CDR1 SGHTA and CDR2 FQGNSA. This CDR3 has 14 amino acids. Trimming shortened V by 3 bases and J by 6 bases, and 11 bases separated the two germline ends. For the CDR3, the DNA is TGTGCCAGCAGCTTCCAGGGAAAAGCCGGGGAGCTGTTTTTT. As protein: CASSFQGKAGELFF.

A single count supports this clone. The chain links TRBV19 to TRBJ2-7; D gene ambiguous. V was shortened by 5 bases and J by 0 bases, with 17 bases between the two germline ends. The CDR3 extends over 16 amino acids. Germline CDR1 LNHDA, CDR2 SQIVND (reference sequence). The CDR3 DNA reads as TGTGCCAGTAGTCCCCTGGCAGGAACCACCTCCTACGAGCAGTACTTC. Residues: CASSPLAGTTSYEQYF.

This clone appeared a single time. The chain uses TRBV5-1 and TRBJ2-3, with 9 positions matching TRBD1. Trimming cost V 0 bases and J 4 bases; bases outside gene matches: 3. The CDR3 contains 15 residues. The germline gives CDR1 SGHRS, CDR2 YFSETQ. CDR3 sequence: CASSLVGQGPDTQYF. The CDR3 DNA reads as TGCGCCAGCAGCTTGGTGGGACAGGGACCAGATACGCAGTATTTT.

The chain has TRBV6-5 and TRBJ1-5; 9 bases map to TRBD1. This CDR3 has 15 residues. J lost 6 bases, V lost 6 bases, and 9 bases had no gene match. Germline lookup yields CDR1 MNHEY and CDR2 SVGAGI. The CDR3 DNA reads as TGTGCCAGCAGGACCGGGACAGGGTTGTTTCAGCCCCAGCATTTT. Translating it yields CASRTGTGLFQPQHF.

The chain uses TRBV28 and TRBJ1-1, with TRBD1 matching 7 bases. This CDR3 spans 14 amino acids. Germline V CDR1 and CDR2: MDHEN, SYDVKM. Trimming at V came to 6 bases and at J to 8 bases, leaving 12 bases not matched to a gene. CDR3 amino acids: CASRVIDRTGEAFF. As DNA, the CDR3 is TGTGCCAGCAGAGTTATTGATCGGACAGGAGAAGCTTTCTTT.

The chain is built from TRBV25-1 and TRBJ2-3, with 8 positions matching TRBD2. V lost 2 bases, J lost 7 bases, and 11 bases stayed unmatched. The length of the CDR3 is 16 residues. Per germline, CDR1 MGHDK and CDR2 SYGVNS. CDR3 residues: CASSELSGARKNTQYF. DNA of the CDR3: TGTGCCAGCAGTGAACTTAGCGGGGCCCGTAAAAATACGCAGTATTTT.

J is TRBJ2-1 and V is TRBV7-3; possible D gene TRBD1, 5 bases. V lost 5 bases, J lost 6 bases, and 17 bases lay in between. This CDR3 spans 15 amino acids. Germline CDR1 and CDR2: SGHTA and FQGTGA. The CDR3 is CASSPNPNRGNEQFF. The CDR3 DNA sequence: TGTGCCAGCAGCCCTAATCCGAATAGGGGCAATGAGCAGTTCTTC.

In regard to this clone: Other nucleotide sequences from this sample produce the same CDR3. The V gene is TRBV18, the J gene TRBJ2-1; weak D call: TRBD1 (5 bases). Trimming stripped 2 bases from V and 3 bases from J, with 5 bases between. The germline V gene encodes CDR1 KGHSH and CDR2 LQKENI. CDR3 length equals 13 residues. The CDR3 nucleotides read TGTGCCAGCTCACCAGACAGCTACAATGAGCAGTTCTTC. Translating gives CASSPDSYNEQFF.

The J gene is TRBJ1-2, the V gene TRBV5-1; tentatively, D is TRBD1 (6 bases). The CDR3 consists of 14 residues. Trimming removed 0 bases from V and 6 bases from J, with 12 bases in between. Germline V gene data show CDR1 as SGHRS and CDR2 as YFSETQ. CDR3 nucleotide sequence: TGCGCCAGCAGCTTGGCCGACAGGAAGAATGGCTACACCTTC. Translated: CASSLADRKNGYTF.

The chain employs TRBV11-2 and TRBJ1-6; TRBD1 agrees at 7 bases. CDR3 size: 18 residues. J was trimmed by 2 bases and V by 1 base; bases with no gene match: 8. From germline, CDR1 is SGHAT and CDR2 FQNNGV. The CDR3 coding sequence is TGTGCCAGCAGCTTAGGGCGACAGGGACAGCCCTATAATTCACCCCTCCACTTT. This sequence encodes CASSLGRQGQPYNSPLHF.

The chain joins TRBV11-3 to TRBJ2-1, with 10 bases that match TRBD1. Unmatched junction bases numbered 11, after V lost 6 bases and J lost 0 bases. Per the germline V gene, CDR1 is SGHNT and CDR2 is YENEEA. The CDR3 runs 18 residues. CDR3 coding DNA: TGTGCCAGCAGAACGGGACAGGGGATTGGCGGCTCCTACAATGAGCAGTTCTTC. Translated: CASRTGQGIGGSYNEQFF.

The chain carries TRBV5-4 and TRBJ1-1, with D perhaps matching TRBD1 (6 bases). Trimming stripped 2 bases from V and 1 base from J, with 15 bases between. This CDR3 contains 16 residues. CDR1 SGHNT and CDR2 YYREEE come from the germline V gene (reference sequence). The CDR3: CASSFGQTVRNTEAFF. The CDR3 DNA is TGTGCCAGCAGCTTCGGACAGACAGTGAGGAACACTGAAGCTTTCTTT.

A note on this clone: Additional DNA sequences in this sample encode the identical CDR3. The chain links TRBV18 to TRBJ2-3, with 10 nucleotides matching TRBD2. The ends lost 6 bases at V and 0 bases at J; junction bases unmatched: 3. The CDR3 sequence is 15 residues long. Germline CDR1 reads KGHSH; CDR2 reads LQKENI. The CDR3 is CASSPTSGSTDTQYF. The DNA for the CDR3 is TGTGCCAGCTCTCCGACTAGCGGGAGCACAGATACGCAGTATTTT.

The chain combines TRBV6-5 with TRBJ2-2, with 7 nucleotides matching TRBD2. Germline lookup yields CDR1 MNHEY and CDR2 SVGAGI. The CDR3 contains 15 residues. The V gene end was trimmed by 7 bases and the J gene end by 7 bases; junction bases not matched to a gene: 12. The CDR3 DNA is TGTGCCAGCACCAAGGGAGGGGTCGGTTTCGGGGAGCTGTTTTTT. Its protein product is CASTKGGVGFGELFF.

Only one count was recorded for this clone. This sample includes further DNA sequences coding for the same CDR3. This rearrangement joins TRBV19 to TRBJ1-2, with D perhaps matching TRBD1 (5 bases). CDR1 and CDR2 (germline): LNHDA, SQIVND (reference sequence). Trimming shortened V by 3 bases and J by 5 bases, and 10 bases separated the two germline ends. The CDR3 contains 13 residues. The CDR3 DNA reads TGTGCCAGTAGTATGGGCGGGACTTATGGCTACACCTTC. This sequence encodes CASSMGGTYGYTF.

V usage is TRBV30 and J usage is TRBJ1-1; 10 bases are a match to TRBD1. V lost 3 bases to trimming and J lost 4 bases; unmatched junction nucleotides: 2. The CDR3 runs 13 residues. Germline V gene sequence: CDR1 GTSNPN, CDR2 SVGIG (reference sequence). CDR3 sequence: CAWRRTGGTEAFF. The CDR3 DNA reads as TGTGCCTGGAGGCGGACAGGGGGCACTGAAGCTTTCTTT.

The rearrangement uses TRBV24-1 and TRBJ2-3, with 7 bases lining up with TRBD2. The CDR3 consists of 17 residues. Germline V gene lookup returns CDR1 KGHDR and CDR2 SFDVKD. The junction had 10 bases not matched to a gene; V was cut back by 0 bases and J by 5 bases. CDR3 residues: CATSDLRAGLEGDTQYF. The CDR3 DNA reads TGTGCCACCAGTGATTTGAGGGCAGGACTAGAGGGAGATACGCAGTATTTT.

The genes are TRBV7-9 and TRBJ2-5; tentatively, D is TRBD2 (6 bases). V lost 1 base and J 2 bases, leaving 11 bases between the germline ends. CDR3 length: 15 residues. Germline loops: CDR1 SEHNR, CDR2 FQNEAQ (reference sequence). The CDR3 loop reads CASSLDGTAQETQYF. The CDR3 nucleotides are TGTGCCAGCAGCTTAGACGGGACTGCGCAAGAGACCCAGTACTTC.

The rearrangement uses TRBV7-8 and TRBJ2-7, with 11 bases lining up with TRBD2. The V segment lost 2 bases and the J segment 4 bases; nucleotides outside the gene matches: 7. The CDR3 has 16 residues. CDR1 is SGHVS and CDR2 is FQNEAQ in the germline V gene. The CDR3 sequence is CASSLTSGRVTYEQYF. CDR3 nucleotides: TGTGCCAGCAGCTTAACTAGCGGGAGAGTGACTTACGAGCAGTACTTC.

The CDR3 spells CASSPLAGGVTGELFF. DNA of the CDR3: TGTGCCAGCAGTCCACTAGCGGGAGGGGTTACCGGGGAGCTGTTTTTT. The chain is built from TRBV7-8 and TRBJ2-2; 13 bases are shared with TRBD2. V lost 6 bases, J lost 5 bases, and 6 bases stayed unmatched. The CDR3 loop spans 16 amino acids. From germline, CDR1 is SGHVS and CDR2 FQNEAQ.

The V and J genes are TRBV29-1 and TRBJ1-1; 7 nucleotides align to TRBD1. Per germline, CDR1 SQVTM and CDR2 ANQGSEA. The CDR3 is 15 residues long. The trim removed 1 base at V and 5 bases at J, leaving 10 bases unmatched. The CDR3 protein is CSVEGGIGGRTEAFF. The CDR3 DNA follows: TGCAGCGTTGAAGGGGGAATAGGGGGCCGGACTGAAGCTTTCTTT. Variable domain in full (rest from reference TRBV29-1 and TRBJ1-1): SAVISQKPSRDICQRGTSLTIQCQVDSQVTMMFWYRQQPGQSLTLIATANQGSEATYESGFVIDKFPISRPNLTFSTLTVSNMSPEDSSIYLCSVEGGIGGRTEAFFGQGTRLTVV.

The V gene is TRBV6-5, the J gene TRBJ2-2; 7 bases are a match to TRBD1. The V and J ends lost 6 bases and 7 bases, in that order; junction bases with no gene match: 11. The germline CDR1 and CDR2 sequences are MNHEY and SVGAGI. This CDR3 spans 15 amino acids. The CDR3 region has the DNA TGTGCCAGCAGGACGACAGGGCGAGGGGACGGGGAGCTGTTTTTT. Its protein is CASRTTGRGDGELFF.

This clone was counted a single time. The chain links TRBV19 to TRBJ2-1, with 10 bases fitting TRBD2. The CDR3 length is 15 residues. Germline values: CDR1 LNHDA, CDR2 SQIVND (reference sequence). The junction had 8 bases not matched to a gene; V was cut back by 3 bases and J by 9 bases. The CDR3 spells CASSMIASGSSEQFF. CDR3 nucleotide sequence: TGTGCCAGTAGTATGATAGCTAGCGGGAGTAGTGAGCAGTTCTTC.